This T cell receptor beta chain was captured by sequencing in a study of blood T cells in healthy people across ages. Points from the study as a whole: Older age went with lower TCR beta diversity per million T cells, in a roughly linear way. Long-lived and aged donors differed, with more naive CD4+ cells and higher diversity in the long-lived.

Isolation yielded PBMCs, at least 6 million per sample, in every case. The CDR3 covers 16 residues. After removal of 4 bases from V and 5 bases from J, the junction contained 8 bases not matched to a gene. Germline V gene sequence: CDR1 SGHTA, CDR2 FQGNSA. This clonotype was observed at least ten times. Its antigen is unidentified. Using a J-beta primer mix together with a sample-barcoded 5' primer, a second PCR was run for roughly 6 to 11 cycles. Tagging of each cDNA molecule was performed by a template-switch adaptor with 12 random nucleotides. TCRdb analysed the 5' RACE reads with MiXCR anew, one entry per CDR3 protein. This table has hundreds of thousands of distinct CDR3 sequences, 20% to 25% appearing once.

The rearrangement joins TRBV7-2 to TRBJ2-5; the match to TRBD2 covers 12 bases. This clonotype was obtained from a man in his sixties or seventies in good health. What was sequenced was blood. The CDR3: CASSSRLAGAGETQYF. CDR3 in DNA: TGTGCCAGCAGCTCCCGACTAGCGGGAGCGGGTGAGACCCAGTACTTC. Full variable domain (remainder filled in from reference TRBV7-2 and TRBJ2-5): GAGVSQSPSNKVTEKGKDVELRCDPISGHTALYWYRQSLGQGLEFLIYFQGNSAPDKSGLPSDRFSAERTGGSVSTLTIQRTQQEDSAVYLCASSSRLAGAGETQYFGPGTRLLVL.